This T cell receptor beta chain was observed in a study of shared clonotypes between healthy human individuals. Overall study results and limits: Donor clonotype sharing was expected to depend on sequencing depth.

V shed 0 bases and J shed 6 bases, with 3 bases lying between them. From germline, CDR1 is SGHTA and CDR2 FQGTGA. The CDR3 sequence is 13 residues long. Deep-level assay runs were performed. Per the original methods: In the immunoSEQ data, sequences were junction-only and lacked quality scores, so filtering differed. TCRdb keeps only in-frame clones here, not all; method: immunoSEQ multiplex PCR. V and J calls and clone size are given by that table; D and trimming were obtained from the DNA. The table shows about 520,000 clones, with 60% to 80% occurring only once. The donor cohort consisted entirely of Caucasian adults residing in Nashville, Tennessee. Concerning this clone itself: The antigen remains undetermined.

This sequence joins TRBV7-3 and TRBJ1-6; D unresolved. Material: PBMCs. The source is a woman between 40 and 50 years old in good health. Some clones in this sample may be carry-over from other donors' samples. Here the CDR3 reads CASSLTPNSPLHF. CDR3 nucleotide sequence: TGTGCCAGCAGCTTAACCCCTAATTCACCCCTCCACTTT. The complete variable domain, with remaining parts taken from reference TRBV7-3 and TRBJ1-6, reads GAGVSQTPSNKVTEKGKYVELRCDPISGHTALYWYRQSLGQGPEFLIYFQGTGAADDSGLPNDRFFAVRPEGSVSTLKIQRTERGDSAVYLCASSLTPNSPLHFGNGTRLTVT.